This TCR beta chain was captured by sequencing in a study of T cells in Graves' hyperthyroidism and ophthalmopathy. Graves' hyperthyroidism showing no ophthalmopathy progression within 18 months was considered stable. Newly diagnosed patients aged 18 to 65 had hyperthyroidism of under 2 months' duration. General observations from the study: Ophthalmopathy was distinguished from stable hyperthyroidism by 13 V-J signatures. Model-based prediction identified ophthalmopathy a median roughly 6.1 months prior to its onset.

This clonotype has at least ten counts. Its antigen is undetermined. This CDR3 is built from 16 residues. CDR1 and CDR2 (germline): SEHNR, FQNEAQ (reference sequence). V lost 4 bases, J lost 3 bases, and 9 bases stayed unmatched. Amplification targeted TCR beta CDR3 regions from RNA transcripts. Primed by the HTBI set, a first-round RT-PCR was run on the TCR CDR3. TCRdb independently ran MiXCR on the multiplex PCR reads; one entry per CDR3 protein. This sample has a few hundred thousand distinct CDR3 sequences, with about 15% found just once. The chain recombines TRBV7-9 with TRBJ2-7; 10 bases map to TRBD2. Sequencing was performed on blood. The receptor's source is a woman in her twenties or thirties with Graves' hyperthyroidism. Here the CDR3 reads CASSSALAGADYEQYF. DNA for the CDR3: TGTGCCAGCAGCTCCGCCCTAGCGGGAGCGGACTACGAGCAGTACTTC.